Listed below are T cell receptor beta chains from one sample, sequenced in a study of blood T cells in healthy people across ages. Each CDR3 protein gets one entry after TCRdb re-called the 5' RACE reads with MiXCR. The sample yields 500,000 to 650,000 distinct CDR3 sequences, over 25% seen once. This sample was shared with a second study, whose subject was T cells of mothers and their children.

Sequenced input: blood. Source of these receptors: a boy younger than 10 in good health. CDR3s include the opening cysteine and the closing phenylalanine or tryptophan. A D gene is named only where the DNA matches it firmly. Not all rows give a size; the values are once, few, many and, for expanded clones, a class.

size: .; V: TRBV7-8; J: TRBJ2-3; D: .; CDR3: CASSPGKTDTQYF; DNA: TGTGCCAGCAGCCCCGGGAAAACAGATACGCAGTATTTT
size: .; V: TRBV7-2; J: TRBJ2-1; D: .; CDR3: CASSSAWGNEQFF; DNA: TGTGCCAGCAGCTCGGCTTGGGGCAATGAGCAGTTCTTC
size: .; V: TRBV12-3/TRBV12-4; J: TRBJ2-3; D: .; CDR3: CAIRPGRRSTDTQYF; DNA: TGTGCCATCCGGCCGGGACGGAGGAGCACAGATACGCAGTATTTT
size: .; V: TRBV18; J: TRBJ1-2; D: TRBD1; CDR3: CASSPMRQGAWGYTF; DNA: TGTGCCAGCTCACCTATGAGACAGGGAGCTTGGGGCTACACCTTC
size: .; V: TRBV27; J: TRBJ1-5; D: .; CDR3: CASSLSGRPNQPQHF; DNA: TGTGCCAGCAGTTTATCCGGCAGGCCCAATCAGCCCCAGCATTTT
size: many; V: TRBV25-1; J: TRBJ2-2; D: .; CDR3: CASSDQAGELFF; DNA: TGTGCCAGCAGTGACCAGGCCGGGGAGCTGTTTTTT
size: few; V: TRBV5-1; J: TRBJ2-2; D: .; CDR3: CASSSPPGGALGGELFF; DNA: TGCGCCAGCAGCTCCCCGCCTGGCGGGGCCCTTGGCGGGGAGCTGTTTTTT
size: few; V: TRBV3-1; J: TRBJ2-3; D: .; CDR3: CASSPPYTTDTQYF; DNA: TGTGCCAGCAGCCCCCCTTACACCACAGATACGCAGTATTTT
size: .; V: TRBV20-1; J: TRBJ2-4; D: .; CDR3: CSAAEGTKNIQYF; DNA: TGCAGTGCTGCCGAGGGTACCAAAAACATTCAGTACTTC
size: .; V: TRBV7-9; J: TRBJ2-7; D: .; CDR3: CASSSLGATYEQYF; DNA: TGTGCCAGCAGCTCGCTGGGGGCTACCTACGAGCAGTACTTC
size: .; V: TRBV30; J: TRBJ1-2; D: .; CDR3: CAWKFAGRGGYTF; DNA: TGTGCCTGGAAGTTCGCAGGAAGGGGCGGCTACACCTTC
size: .; V: TRBV7-2; J: TRBJ1-3; D: .; CDR3: CASSFRQASGNTIYF; DNA: TGTGCCAGCAGCTTCCGACAGGCCTCTGGAAACACCATATATTTT
size: .; V: TRBV19; J: TRBJ1-1; D: .; CDR3: CASSAGGMGTEAFF; DNA: TGTGCCAGTAGTGCCGGAGGGATGGGCACTGAAGCTTTCTTT
size: few; V: TRBV11-2; J: TRBJ2-6; D: .; CDR3: CASSRGITGANVLTF; DNA: TGTGCCAGCAGCAGGGGAATTACTGGGGCCAACGTCCTGACTTTC
size: .; V: TRBV12-3/TRBV12-4; J: TRBJ2-5; D: TRBD2; CDR3: CASRIAGVKTQYF; DNA: TGTGCCAGCAGGATAGCGGGGGTTAAGACCCAGTACTTC
size: few; V: TRBV7-2; J: TRBJ2-5; D: .; CDR3: CASSLSGGQQTQYF; DNA: TGTGCCAGCAGCTTAAGCGGAGGCCAGCAGACCCAGTACTTC
size: .; V: TRBV20-1; J: TRBJ1-1; D: .; CDR3: CSARSVQGGTEAFF; DNA: TGCAGTGCTAGGTCCGTCCAGGGAGGAACTGAAGCTTTCTTT
size: .; V: TRBV20-1; J: TRBJ2-5; D: .; CDR3: CSATWDPTQETQYF; DNA: TGCAGTGCTACTTGGGACCCGACCCAAGAGACCCAGTACTTC
size: few; V: TRBV7-3; J: TRBJ2-7; D: TRBD2; CDR3: CASSLQGGGAYEQYF; DNA: TGTGCCAGCAGCTTACAGGGCGGGGGGGCCTACGAGCAGTACTTC
size: few; V: TRBV27; J: TRBJ2-1; D: TRBD2; CDR3: CASSLLLAGDDNEQFF; DNA: TGTGCCAGCAGCCTCCTCCTAGCGGGAGACGACAATGAGCAGTTCTTC
size: few; V: TRBV29-1; J: TRBJ2-1; D: .; CDR3: CSVGQGRYNEQFF; DNA: TGCAGCGTTGGGCAGGGGCGATACAATGAGCAGTTCTTC
size: few; V: TRBV7-2; J: TRBJ1-1; D: .; CDR3: CASSLAITGSAEAFF; DNA: TGTGCCAGCAGCTTAGCGATCACAGGCAGCGCTGAAGCTTTCTTT
size: .; V: TRBV12-3/TRBV12-4; J: TRBJ1-2; D: TRBD1; CDR3: CASSSRQGWNYGYTF; DNA: TGTGCCAGCAGTTCACGACAGGGGTGGAACTATGGCTACACCTTC
size: .; V: TRBV9; J: TRBJ1-4; D: .; CDR3: CASSVGGAHEKLFF; DNA: TGTGCCAGCAGCGTAGGAGGGGCTCATGAAAAACTGTTTTTT
size: .; V: TRBV12-3/TRBV12-4; J: TRBJ2-3; D: .; CDR3: CASSFSRPTDTQYF; DNA: TGTGCCAGCAGTTTCTCCAGACCCACAGATACGCAGTATTTT
size: .; V: TRBV20-1; J: TRBJ2-7; D: .; CDR3: CSARDPGGRGRYEQYF; DNA: TGCAGTGCTAGAGACCCGGGGGGTAGGGGGAGATACGAGCAGTACTTC
size: .; V: TRBV10-3; J: TRBJ2-6; D: TRBD1; CDR3: CAIMDRVLSGANVLTF; DNA: TGTGCCATCATGGACAGGGTACTCTCTGGGGCCAACGTCCTGACTTTC
size: few; V: TRBV6-1; J: TRBJ1-2; D: TRBD1; CDR3: CASRMGTGLNYGYTF; DNA: TGTGCCAGCAGAATGGGGACAGGGCTAAACTATGGCTACACCTTC